Described below is a single T cell receptor (beta chain) sequence and its context. Its antigen is not identified. Primers: 60 Vbeta forward and 13 Jbeta reverse. The assay was immunoSEQ multiplex PCR, and TCRdb's table has in-frame clones only and misses some. This sample has over 100,000 clones, with roughly 67% found just once. The data derive from a study of cytomegalovirus exposure and HLA in healthy donors. Whole-study results and caveats: Solely CMV serostatus was available to characterize immune exposure. Further analysis, carried out later, found HLA-associated TCR beta chains more clonally expanded than equally common other chains. As was reported, the HLA-A and HLA-B alleles of most subjects were accurately predicted from TCR beta sequences. Three chains tied to CMV proved CMV antigen-specific in vitro.

V lost 7 bases and J lost 1, with 10 bases in between. This CDR3 has 13 residues. The germline V gene encodes CDR1 LNHDA and CDR2 SQIVND (reference sequence). Sequenced material: PBMCs. This TCR was sampled from a man between 40 and 49 years old in good health and CMV-seronegative. This chain connects TRBV19 to TRBJ1-1, with D perhaps matching TRBD1 (5 bases). This chain's CDR3 is CASTSQGNTEAFF. CDR3 DNA sequence: TGTGCCAGTACCAGTCAGGGGAACACTGAAGCTTTCTTT.